The clone carrying this T cell receptor (beta chain) showed up just a few times. All patients reached thyroid surgery having received no treatment beforehand. The data originate from a study of metastatic and nonmetastatic thyroid tumors. In the study overall: Repertoires were compared across blood and tumor or nodule tissue from malignant and benign thyroid patients.

CDR3 length: 14 amino acids. Per germline, CDR1 DFQATT and CDR2 SNEGSKA (reference sequence). J gave up 7 bases and V 3 bases, and 4 bases lay outside the gene matches. TCRdb re-clonotyped the PCR reads through MiXCR. The data hold about 13,000 clones, with roughly 21% observed a single time. The sequence was collected from a female donor with papillary thyroid cancer or a benign thyroid nodule (not recorded which). Some clones in this sample may be carry-over from other donors' samples. Sequencing used adjacent normal tissue. The chain links TRBV20-1 to TRBJ2-7; 15 bases align to TRBD2. The CDR3 loop reads CSASPGTSGGEQYF. For the CDR3, the DNA is TGCAGTGCTAGCCCCGGGACTAGCGGGGGGGAGCAGTACTTC.